The sequence of this TCR beta chain was determined in a study of T-cell memory formation after mild COVID-19 (TCRdb year 2021). At the level of the whole study: TCR sequence clusters from the two donors were largely donor specific. The cohort comprised two young, previously healthy adult volunteers, one female and one male. In a couple of donors, T-cell clones that expanded and contracted after mild COVID-19 were tracked by sequencing TCRalpha and TCRbeta repertoires over time.

For this clonotype: Its antigen remains undetermined. Base quality data are lacking; no much larger clone is found one base away.

The study at large found these results: Contracting CD4+ clones were located mainly in the CM and EM memory subsets, whereas CD8+ clones were found to be enriched in EMRA. SARS-CoV-2 specificity of the second-wave clones peaking on day 37 was not confirmed. Clones that contracted from day 15 to 85 showed balanced CD4/CD8 phenotypes, whereas a second wave of clones that expanded from day 15 to 37 leaned towards CD4+. The detection of some responding clones in pre-infection memory suggests that pre-existing cross-reactive memory T cells joined the SARS-CoV-2 response. The study included only a couple of mild cases, and larger cohorts that include severe cases with pre-infection samples were judged to be necessary.

The sequencer was an Illumina NovaSeq 6000. Using 5'RACE with constant-segment primers, TCRalpha and TCRbeta cDNA libraries were constructed, with sample barcodes and unique molecular identifiers added in the process. Trizol reagent was used to extract RNA from every sample. Library amplification was performed in two PCR steps, and a second sample barcode and Illumina TruSeq adapters were introduced in the second step. Libraries were sequenced on an Illumina NovaSeq with 2 x 150 bp paired-end reads. The paper's data handling went like this. The reads were demultiplexed and collapsed into UMI-guided consensus sequences using migec v1.2.7. Using mixcr v2.1.11, the UMI consensuses were aligned to TRA and TRB V and J templates and assembled into clonotypes. A clonotype was counted as expanded or contracted only when both edgeR and NoisET called the clonotype significant, with the noise models trained on biological replicates. For edgeR calls, the cutoffs were a false discovery rate-adjusted p below 0.01 and a log2 fold-change threshold of 1. PCA with hierarchical clustering of max-normalized trajectories of the 1000 most abundant clonotypes was used as exploratory dynamics analysis. Each responding clone was given a CD4 or CD8 phenotype based on the CD4+ and CD8+ repertoires, which had been sequenced separately. TCRdb passed the public sequencing reads through fastp at Q25 and MiXCR, retaining productive beta sequences. Every distinct CDR3 protein forms one entry, paired with its most common genes and DNA. The V and J calls were determined by TCRdb, not by the authors. The sample table records around 470,000 distinct CDR3 sequences; 20% of these occur just once. 7.5% to 9.5% of the sample is held by the ten biggest clonotypes.

V is cut by 0 bases and J by 9 bases, and the space between the germline ends is 14 bases. The CDR3 runs 14 amino acids, cysteine and phenylalanine included. The CDR3 DNA has 42 bases and is translated from base 1. The germline V gene yields MNHEY for CDR1 and SVGAGI for CDR2. Ficoll-Paque density gradient centrifugation was the method used to isolate PBMCs. This TCR was recovered from an adult woman who had mild COVID-19 (a few samples of this study predate the infection). The sample titles of this study are shuffled in the database, so cell type and time point are left out; the donor was told from shared clones. Sequences were obtained from PBMCs or a T cell subset sorted from them (not recorded which). Recombination linked TRBV6-5 to TRBJ1-1; the D gene remains uncertain. The DNA reads TGTGCCAGCAGTTACTCTGGGCAGTCGCTTCAAGCTTTCTTT. Its protein product is CASSYSGQSLQAFF.